A selection of T cell receptor beta chains follows, all from one sample in a study of T cells in Graves' hyperthyroidism and ophthalmopathy. Each CDR3 protein is one row after TCRdb ran MiXCR on the multiplex PCR reads. The table shows around 520,000 distinct CDR3 sequences, with under 15% occurring only once. The sample consisted of blood. Receptor source: a woman under 30 with Graves' hyperthyroidism. Each CDR3 is given with its conserved first and last residue. The D gene is left open where the match is weak. For some rows the clone size is stated as once, few or many, or as a class when expanded; others skip it.

clone size	D gene	V gene	J gene	CDR3 DNA	CDR3 protein
many	NA	TRBV12-5	TRBJ1-2	TGTGCTAGTGGTTTGGTACTCGGCAGGGCGTTCGGCTACACCTTC	CASGLVLGRAFGYTF
NA	TRBD2	TRBV5-1	TRBJ2-3	TGCGCCAGCAGCTTGAACCGGGAGGGGGTGGATACGCAGTATTTT	CASSLNREGVDTQYF
many	TRBD1	TRBV6-1	TRBJ2-7	TGTGCCAGCTGGAGGGGGACAGGGACTGCTTGGTCCTACGAGCAGTACTTC	CASWRGTGTAWSYEQYF
once	NA	TRBV30	TRBJ1-4	TGTGCCTGGAGTGGGGGAGTAGATGAAAAACTGTTTTTT	CAWSGGVDEKLFF
few	TRBD2	TRBV6-1	TRBJ2-1	TGTGCCAGCAGTTCCCGCGGGAGGGGGAATGAGCAGTTCTTC	CASSSRGRGNEQFF
NA	NA	TRBV19	TRBJ1-1	TGTGCCAGTAGTACGGGGGGCTCCGGGGAGACTGAAGCTTTCTTT	CASSTGGSGETEAFF
many	NA	TRBV3-1	TRBJ2-1	TGTGCCAGCAGCCCGGGGCGGTCCTACAATGAGCAGTTCTTC	CASSPGRSYNEQFF
few	TRBD1	TRBV24-1	TRBJ1-5	TGTGCCACCAGTGATCACAGGGGTTCAGGCAATCAGCCCCAGCATTTT	CATSDHRGSGNQPQHF
NA	TRBD1	TRBV2	TRBJ2-3	TGTGCCAGCAGTCGGACAGGGGGGATCACAGATACGCAGTATTTT	CASSRTGGITDTQYF
NA	NA	TRBV20-1	TRBJ1-2	TGCAGTGCTAGAGATCAGGGGTCAATAACCTATGGCTACACCTTC	CSARDQGSITYGYTF
NA	NA	TRBV12-3/TRBV12-4	TRBJ2-7	TGTGCCAGCAACGCGGCGGGCGAGCAGTACTTC	CASNAAGEQYF
many	NA	TRBV19	TRBJ2-7	TGTGCCAGTAGTACGTCCCAACAGGGTTCCTACGAGCAGTACTTC	CASSTSQQGSYEQYF
few	TRBD2	TRBV3-1	TRBJ2-3	TGTGCCAGCAGCCAAGGGACTAGCGGGGGGACTAGCACAGATACGCAGTATTTT	CASSQGTSGGTSTDTQYF